These T cell receptor beta chains were read from a single sample in a study of CD4 T cells in relation to SARS-CoV-2 and coronaviruses. The assay was immunoSEQ multiplex PCR, and TCRdb's table has in-frame clones only and misses some. The data show about 21,000 clones, more than 70% seen once. These receptors have no identified antigens. The specimen sequenced was CD4+ T cells from PBMCs, cultured in vitro. The receptor source for this set is a human donor in good health. CDR3s include the opening cysteine and the closing phenylalanine or tryptophan. The D gene is left open where the match is weak. Expanded clones are given a class, and other clones once, few, many or no size at all.

clone_size j_call d_call v_call cdr3_nt cdr3_aa
. TRBJ2-5 TRBD2 TRBV19 TGTGCCAGTAGTATAGTACTAGCGGGAGGGGAGACCCAGTACTTC CASSIVLAGGETQYF
. TRBJ2-6 . TRBV11-3 TGTGCCAGCAGCCCGGGGCAAGGGGCCAACGTCCTGACTTTC CASSPGQGANVLTF
. TRBJ2-1 . TRBV6-1 TGTGCCAGCAGTGACCCAGGTAGTGAGCAGTTCTTC CASSDPGSEQFF
. TRBJ2-5 . TRBV21-1 TGTGCCAGCAGCAAAGGAGGGGTCGGGGAGACCCAGTACTTC CASSKGGVGETQYF
. TRBJ2-3 . TRBV6-1 TGTGCCAGCAGTGAAGTCGGCCGAGACACAGATACGCAGTATTTT CASSEVGRDTDTQYF
. TRBJ2-5 . TRBV3-1/TRBV3-2 TGTGCCAGCAGCCAAGATAGGGGCCGGAGACAAGAGACCCAGTACTTC CASSQDRGRRQETQYF
. TRBJ2-7 . TRBV28 TGTGCCAGCACTGGGAGCTCCTACGAGCAGTACTTC CASTGSSYEQYF
. TRBJ1-1 . TRBV6-5 TGTGCCAGCAGTTATCTCATTAGGGCCATGAACACTGAAGCTTTCTTT CASSYLIRAMNTEAFF
. TRBJ2-2 . TRBV18 TGTGCCAGCTCACCGTTTGCCCCGACAGCAACCGGGGAGCTGTTTTTT CASSPFAPTATGELFF
. TRBJ1-3 TRBD1 TRBV5-1 TGCGCCAGCAGCTTGAAACCGGAGGGGGCCCTCTCTGGAAACACCATATATTTT CASSLKPEGALSGNTIYF
. TRBJ1-5 . TRBV2 TGTGCCAGCAGTGGTCAGACTGATCAGCCCCAGCATTTT CASSGQTDQPQHF
few TRBJ2-7 TRBD2 TRBV27 TGTGCCAGCAGTCGGGGACTAGCGGGAGGACTAATCTACGAGCAGTACTTC CASSRGLAGGLIYEQYF
. TRBJ2-2 . TRBV24-1 TGTGCCACCAGTGAGATTCAGGCTACCGGGGAGCTGTTTTTT CATSEIQATGELFF
. TRBJ2-5 TRBD2 TRBV12-5 TGTGCTAGTGGCCCCCTGGGACTAGGCCAAGAGACCCAGTACTTC CASGPLGLGQETQYF
. TRBJ1-1 . TRBV2 TGTGCCAGCAGTGAACCCCGGGGGATGAACACTGAAGCTTTCTTT CASSEPRGMNTEAFF
. TRBJ2-7 . TRBV28 TGTGCCAGCAGCCAATCTTGGGGCGAGCAGTACTTC CASSQSWGEQYF
. TRBJ1-2 TRBD1 TRBV19 TGTGCCAGTAGTATTGCCGGGACAGGGACCCGTGGCTACACCTTC CASSIAGTGTRGYTF
once TRBJ1-2 . TRBV12-5 TGTGCTAGTGGTTTGTCTCCTTACAGGGATGTAAACTATGGCTACACCTTC CASGLSPYRDVNYGYTF
few TRBJ2-6 . TRBV6-1 TGTGCCAGCAGTGATAGCCCCTCTGGGGCCAACGTCCTGACTTTC CASSDSPSGANVLTF
. TRBJ1-4 . TRBV27 TGTGCCAGCAGTTTATCGCGGGTGGCGGCTGAAAAACTGTTTTTT CASSLSRVAAEKLFF
. TRBJ1-3 . TRBV3-1/TRBV3-2 TGTGCCAGCAGCCCGTGGGACTCTGGAAACACCATATATTTT CASSPWDSGNTIYF
. TRBJ1-5 . TRBV2 TGTGCCAGCAGCGGGACCGCGAGCAATCAGCCCCAGCATTTT CASSGTASNQPQHF
. TRBJ1-2 . TRBV6-1 TGTGCCAGCAGTGAACTGCCCAATTATGGCTACACCTTC CASSELPNYGYTF
. TRBJ2-3 . TRBV11-3 TGTGCCAGCGCCACGGGAGCTGTTGGGACAGATACGCAGTATTTT CASATGAVGTDTQYF
. TRBJ2-1 . TRBV28 TGTGCCAGCAGTTCAACCGGGGACGGCTACAATGAGCAGTTCTTC CASSSTGDGYNEQFF
few TRBJ1-1 . TRBV5-1 TGCGCCAGCAGCGGGACCGGGGACACTGAAGCTTTCTTT CASSGTGDTEAFF
. TRBJ1-1 . TRBV5-1 TGCGCCAGCAGCTTGGAAGACGGCCGGTTCGCTGAAGCTTTCTTT CASSLEDGRFAEAFF
few TRBJ2-5 . TRBV1 TGCACCAGCAGTAGCGGGAGATCAGAGACCCAGTACTTC CTSSSGRSETQYF
. TRBJ1-1 . TRBV11-2 TGTGCCAGCAGCTTACCCACGAACTTCGGGGGAGCTTTCTTT CASSLPTNFGGAFF
. TRBJ1-1 . TRBV3-1/TRBV3-2 TGTGCCAGCAGCCAAGCACTCAGGAACACTGAAGCTTTCTTT CASSQALRNTEAFF
few TRBJ2-3 . TRBV6-5 TGTGCCAGCAACGACCCTTCAGATACGCAGTATTTT CASNDPSDTQYF
few TRBJ1-1 . TRBV2 TGTGCCAGCAAAGGGTCCACTGAAGCTTTCTTT CASKGSTEAFF
. TRBJ2-1 TRBD1 TRBV7-3 TGTGCCAGCAGCGACGACAGGGGGCCAGATGAGCAGTTCTTC CASSDDRGPDEQFF
. TRBJ2-7 TRBD2 TRBV27 TGTGCCAGCAGTAATCTAGCGGGAGGTACAGGCGAGCAGTACTTC CASSNLAGGTGEQYF
. TRBJ2-5 . TRBV20-1 TGCAGTGCCCGACAGAAAGAGACCCAGTACTTC CSARQKETQYF
. TRBJ1-1 . TRBV6-6 TGTGCCAGCACCGGACTGGGAGAAGCTTTCTTT CASTGLGEAFF
. TRBJ2-2 . TRBV29-1 TGCAGCGCCAAGACTTATACTAACACCGGGGAGCTGTTTTTT CSAKTYTNTGELFF
. TRBJ2-3 TRBD2 TRBV12-5 TGTGCTAGTGGTTTGATTACTAGCGGGAGGGTAGATACGCAGTATTTT CASGLITSGRVDTQYF
. TRBJ2-3 TRBD2 TRBV14 TGTGCCAGCAGTCTTACTAGCGGCCCGGGAGATACGCAGTATTTT CASSLTSGPGDTQYF
. TRBJ2-7 TRBD2 TRBV7-2 TGTGCCAGCAGCTTAGAAGGGACTAGCGGTTCCTACGAGCAGTACTTC CASSLEGTSGSYEQYF
. TRBJ2-5 . TRBV10-3 TGTGCCATCAGCAAGACAGCGGACTACCAAGAGACCCAGTACTTC CAISKTADYQETQYF
. TRBJ2-3 TRBD2 TRBV9 TGTGCCAGCAGCGTAGGACTAGCGGTCACAGATACGCAGTATTTT CASSVGLAVTDTQYF